These 25 T cell receptor beta chains were all obtained from the same sample, sequenced in a study of tissue T cells after allogeneic stem cell transplantation. TCRdb keeps only in-frame clones here, not all; method: immunoSEQ multiplex PCR. The sample lists roughly 6,600 clones; around half were seen once. Sample time point: mouse harvest day 7 after allogeneic transplant. Tail vein injection delivered 10^7 T-cell-depleted bone marrow cells and 10^6 splenic CD5+ T cells. Sequenced: lymph node tissue. Source of these receptors: a female BALB/c mouse given C57BL/6 T cells with graft-versus-host disease after an allogeneic hematopoietic cell transplant.

This clone was counted a single time. Mouse germline and gene names are used. Sequencing ends 1 residue short of the CDR3 end; the germline J gene provides the rest. V gene TRBV26 combines with J gene TRBJ2-5; 8 bases agree with TRBD2. The CDR3 runs 14 residues. J was trimmed by 2 bases and V by 2 bases; bases with no gene match: 0. Germline CDR1 reads KGHPV; CDR2 reads FQNQEV (reference sequence). The part of the CDR3 DNA that was read is TGTGCCAGCAGTCTGGGACTGGGCCAAGACACCCAGTAC. Translation gives CASSLGLGQDTQY. The whole CDR3 sequence is CASSLGLGQDTQYF.

Comments on this clone: The genes and germline here are from mouse. The read ends 1 residue before the CDR3 terminus; that terminus is restored from the germline J gene. The gene calls are TRBV23 and TRBJ2-4; the DNA was not compared with TRBD2, the D call given in the table. The CDR3 totals 13 residues. Germline assignment: CDR1 KGHTA and CDR2 FQNQQP. CDR3 region: CSSRLGSQNTLYF. Partial CDR3 DNA: TGCTCCAGCAGACTGGGGAGTCAAAACACCTTGTAC.

This clone has only a few counts. Here the gene names and germline are mouse. The CDR3 end lies 1 residue beyond the end of the read and is filled in from the germline J gene. V is TRBV17 and J is TRBJ2-7; 8 bases fit TRBD1. The CDR3 has 15 residues. Germline-derived CDR1 and CDR2 are MNHDT and YYDKIL. With V trimmed by 1 base and J by 2 bases, 4 bases remained unmatched. The covered CDR3 bases are TGTGCTAGCAGTAGAGGGGCAGGGGGCCCCTATGAACAGTAC. It specifies CASSRGAGGPYEQY. The CDR3 in full is CASSRGAGGPYEQYF.

In the case of this clone: The gene names here belong to mouse. The CDR3 end lies 1 residue beyond the end of the read and is filled in from the germline J gene. The J gene is TRBJ2-7, the V gene TRBV16, with D possibly being TRBD2 (6 bases). Germline V gives CDR1 SGHSA, CDR2 FRNQAP. The V end lost 2 bases, the J end lost 2 bases, and 7 bases lay between the germline ends. The CDR3 is made up of 13 amino acids. CDR3 in amino acids: CASSLLGAYEQYF. The sequenced part of the CDR3 DNA is TGTGCAAGCAGCTTATTGGGGGCCTATGAACAGTAC.

Only a few counts were recorded for this clone. Any gene name here is a mouse gene name. The CDR3 DNA, read in part, is TGTGCCAGCAGCCCCGGACAGGGCTTCTATGCTGAGCAGTTC. Protein product: CASSPGQGFYAEQF. The CDR3 in full is CASSPGQGFYAEQFF. The V and J genes are TRBV5 and TRBJ2-1; 8 bases map to TRBD1. From the germline J gene comes the end of the CDR3, since the read stops 1 residue before it. The length of the CDR3 is 15 residues. Germline assignment: CDR1 LGHNA and CDR2 YNLKQL (reference sequence). V was pared by 4 bases and J by 3 bases, with 5 bases of the junction left unmatched.

This clone was seen only a few times. Sequence at one end of the junction differs from germline and may be a read error. Mouse names are used for the genes. The read ends 1 residue early relative to the CDR3; the germline J gene fills the gap. The rearrangement links TRBV26 to TRBJ1-5; D remains ambiguous. There are 12 residues in the CDR3. Germline loops: CDR1 KGHPV, CDR2 FQNQEV (reference sequence). The CDR3 is CASSLNIQAPLF. Incomplete CDR3 DNA: TGTGCCAGCAGTCTGAACATCCAGGCTCCGCTT.

A remark on this clone: Gene names denote mouse genes. The observed sequence ends 1 residue before the CDR3 terminus, with the missing tail filled in from the germline J gene. This chain connects TRBV12-1 to TRBJ2-5; 7 bases agree with TRBD1. The CDR3 is 13 amino acids. The V gene's germline CDR1 is SGHSN and CDR2 HYEKVE. V trimming: 2 bases; J trimming: 8 bases; junction bases outside the gene matches: 6. CDR3 protein: CASSPTGEGTQYF. The sequenced CDR3 bases are TGTGCCAGCTCTCCCACAGGGGAGGGCACCCAGTAC.

As concerns this clone: Genes here carry mouse names. The CDR3 goes on 1 residue after the read ends, and that part is filled in from the germline J gene. This chain links TRBV31 with TRBJ2-7; 8 bases align to TRBD2. There are 13 residues in the CDR3. The germline gives CDR1 GKSSPN, CDR2 SITVG. After removal of 0 bases from V and 7 bases from J, the junction contained 5 bases not matched to a gene. The part of the CDR3 DNA that was read is TGTGCCTGGAGTCTGGGGGGGGCGCGAGAACAGTAC. It is translated as CAWSLGGAREQY. The full CDR3 protein reads CAWSLGGAREQYF.

This clone was counted a few times. Here the gene names and germline are mouse. From the germline J gene comes the end of the CDR3, since the read stops 1 residue before it. This chain uses TRBV24 with TRBJ2-7, with D possibly TRBD2 on 6 matching bases. V lost 6 bases and J 0 bases, leaving 21 bases between the germline ends. This CDR3 is built from 17 residues. Per the germline V gene, CDR1 is KGHTA and CDR2 is FRNEEI. Partial CDR3 DNA: TGTGCCAGCAGGCTGACCCTGGGGCACAGGAGCTCCTATGAACAGTAC. Translated, it gives CASRLTLGHRSSYEQY. The full CDR3 sequence reads CASRLTLGHRSSYEQYF.

Details on this clone: Gene names refer to mouse genes. The CDR3 end lies 1 residue beyond the end of the read and is filled in from the germline J gene. J is TRBJ1-1 and V is TRBV1; D possibly corresponds to TRBD1 (5 bases). V shed 6 bases and J shed 3 bases, with 14 bases lying between them. CDR3 length: 14 amino acids. CDR1 is NSQYPW, CDR2 LRSPGD, per germline (reference sequence). The CDR3 spells CTCRRSGADTEVFF. The CDR3 bases that were read are TGCACCTGCAGGAGGAGTGGGGCTGACACAGAAGTCTTC.

With regard to this clone: Germline and genes: mouse. The read ends 1 residue before the CDR3 terminus; that terminus is restored from the germline J gene. The chain couples TRBV19 to TRBJ1-1, with 7 nucleotides matching TRBD1. This CDR3 has 13 amino acids. CDR1 and CDR2 (germline): FNHDT, SITEND (reference sequence). J gave up 2 bases and V 4 bases, and 2 bases lay outside the gene matches. CDR3 amino acids: CASSWDSNTEVFF. CDR3 DNA, as far as it was read: TGTGCCAGCAGTTGGGACAGCAACACAGAAGTCTTC.

With regard to this clone: The listed genes are named as in mouse. The read finishes 1 residue shy of the CDR3 end, and the germline J gene is used to complete it. The V gene is TRBV31, the J gene TRBJ2-7; D is possibly TRBD2 (6 bases). The germline V gene has CDR1 GKSSPN and CDR2 SITVG. Trimming pared 0 bases from V and 7 bases from J, leaving 10 bases between. The CDR3 consists of 12 residues. Incomplete CDR3 DNA: TGTGCCTGGAGTCTTCCTGGGGAAGAACAGTAC. Its protein product is CAWSLPGEEQY. The entire CDR3 protein is CAWSLPGEEQYF.

This clone was counted between two and nine times. Germline and genes: mouse. The read terminates 1 residue before the CDR3 end, so the remaining end is supplied by the germline J gene. The gene calls are TRBV14 and TRBJ2-2; D may be TRBD1 (6 bases). The CDR3 runs 16 residues. The V gene lost 2 bases and the J gene lost 0 bases, with 11 bases spanning the gap. Germline CDR1 reads SGHDT; CDR2 reads FRDEAV. CDR3 loop: CASSFIGQSNTGQLYF. The CDR3 DNA, read in part, is TGTGCCAGCAGTTTTATAGGACAGTCAAACACCGGGCAGCTCTAC.

Points on this clone: The genes are named according to mouse. The sequenced CDR3 bases are TGCACCTGCAGTGCACCGGGGGGTGAAGACACCCAGTAC. It codes for CTCSAPGGEDTQY. From start to end, the CDR3 is CTCSAPGGEDTQYF. V and J are TRBV1 and TRBJ2-5; weak D call: TRBD2 (6 bases). Sequencing ends 1 residue short of the CDR3 end; the germline J gene provides the rest. The V end was cut by 2 bases, the J end by 4 bases, with 10 bases between. Germline V gives CDR1 NSQYPW, CDR2 LRSPGD (reference sequence). The CDR3 runs 14 residues.

Concerning this clone: The gene names given are mouse names. The CDR3 extends 1 residue past the end of the read, so its final part is completed from the germline J gene. The rearrangement links TRBV13-3 to TRBJ2-5; D is unresolved. The CDR3 is 12 residues long. V lost 2 bases and J 0 bases, leaving 1 base between the germline ends. The germline V gene encodes CDR1 NNHDY and CDR2 SYVADS. The sequenced part of the CDR3 DNA is TGTGCCAGCAGTGACAACCAAGACACCCAGTAC. Protein sequence: CASSDNQDTQY. In full, the CDR3 reads CASSDNQDTQYF.

Remarks on this clone: Gene names are mouse gene names. Coverage ceases 1 residue before the CDR3 finishes, and the germline J gene fills in the end. The chain uses TRBV1 and TRBJ2-2, with TRBD1 matching 9 bases. The CDR3 covers 16 residues. The germline gives CDR1 NSQYPW, CDR2 LRSPGD (reference sequence). V shed 3 bases and J 1 base; nucleotides not matched to a gene: 3. The sequenced CDR3 bases are TGCACCTGCAGTGCTCGGGACAGGGAAAACACCGGGCAGCTCTAC. It codes for CTCSARDRENTGQLY. The whole CDR3 region reads CTCSARDRENTGQLYF. The full variable domain, with the rest looked up from reference TRBV1 and TRBJ2-2, is VTLLEQNPRWRLVPRGQAVNLRCILKNSQYPWMSWYQQDLQKQLQWLFTLRSPGDKEVKSLPGADYLATRVTDTELRLQVANMSQGRTLYCTCSARDRENTGQLYFGEGSKLTVL.

As concerns this clone: Mouse germline and gene names are used. The read finishes 1 residue shy of the CDR3 end, and the germline J gene is used to complete it. The chain has TRBV3 and TRBJ1-4; unclear D gene. The CDR3 is 12 residues long. The V gene lost 2 bases and the J gene lost 3 bases, with 1 base spanning the gap. Germline V gene lookup returns CDR1 SNHLY and CDR2 FYNGKV (reference sequence). CDR3 loop: CASSLPNERLFF. Partial CDR3 DNA: TGTGCCAGCAGCTTACCCAACGAAAGATTATTT.

Of note for this clone: Genes and germline are mouse. The CDR3 end is not reached by the read, which stops 1 residue before it; the germline J gene fills it in. V gene TRBV3 combines with J gene TRBJ1-1; TRBD1 aligns across 9 bases. The CDR3 length is 15 residues. Unmatched junction bases numbered 9, after V lost 5 bases and J lost 5 bases. Germline CDR1 reads SNHLY; CDR2 reads FYNGKV (reference sequence). The sequenced CDR3 bases are TGTGCCAGCAGCCCCTTGACAGGGGGAAAGACAGAAGTCTTC. It yields the protein CASSPLTGGKTEVF. The complete CDR3 protein is CASSPLTGGKTEVFF.

This clone has only a few counts. Gene names refer to mouse genes. The read terminates 1 residue ahead of where the CDR3 ends, so the germline J gene completes it. The V and J genes are TRBV16 and TRBJ2-7; D is perhaps TRBD1 (5 bases). CDR1 and CDR2 from the germline V gene are SGHSA and FRNQAP. The CDR3 runs to 12 residues. Trimming removed 5 bases from V and 3 bases from J, with 8 bases in between. The CDR3 here is CASSPGFYEQYF. The DNA read from the CDR3 is TGTGCAAGCAGCCCAGGGTTCTATGAACAGTAC.

Concerning this clone: Genes and germline come from the mouse. Read sequence stops 1 residue before the CDR3 end, and the germline J gene provides the missing end. This chain uses TRBV23 with TRBJ1-6. TRBJ1-6 is recorded as an ORF, its role being uncertain. The CDR3 has 12 amino acids. Germline V gene data show CDR1 as KGHTA and CDR2 as FQNQQP. The CDR3 here is CSSSQYNSPLYF. CDR3 DNA, as far as it was read: TGCTCCAGCAGCCAATATAATTCGCCCCTCTAC.

Of note for this clone: Here the gene names and germline are mouse. The CDR3 is cut off 1 residue early in the read; its end comes from the germline J gene. This chain uses TRBV26 with TRBJ2-4; D perhaps matches TRBD2 (5 bases). The V gene lost 2 bases and the J gene lost 2 bases, with 8 bases spanning the gap. The CDR3 sequence is 14 residues long. Germline V gene lookup returns CDR1 KGHPV and CDR2 FQNQEV (reference sequence). The CDR3 region is CASSLAGSQNTLYF. CDR3 bases read: TGTGCCAGCAGTCTGGCTGGGTCTCAAAACACCTTGTAC.

Comment on this clone: Genes and germline are mouse. The read comes to an end 1 residue before the CDR3 does, leaving the germline J gene to fill in the end. The V and J genes are TRBV3 and TRBJ2-7, with 10 bases that match TRBD2. Germline values: CDR1 SNHLY, CDR2 FYNGKV (reference sequence). J was trimmed by 4 bases and V by 5 bases; bases with no gene match: 8. This CDR3 has 15 residues. The CDR3 reads CASSPRLGGGYEQYF. The part of the CDR3 DNA that was read is TGTGCCAGCAGCCCCCGACTGGGGGGCGGTTATGAACAGTAC.

For this clone: Mouse gene names and germline throughout. The read terminates 1 residue ahead of where the CDR3 ends, so the germline J gene completes it. This chain connects TRBV13-3 to TRBJ2-5; D is perhaps TRBD2 (6 bases). V gave up 1 base and J gave up 6 bases, with 9 bases separating them. This CDR3 region has 13 residues. Germline V lookup: CDR1 NNHDY, CDR2 SYVADS. The CDR3 is CASSDWWGDTQYF. CDR3 bases read: TGTGCCAGCAGTGATTGGTGGGGGGACACCCAGTAC.

Remarks on this clone: Gene names denote mouse genes. From the germline J gene comes the end of the CDR3, since the read stops 1 residue before it. The chain has TRBV26 and TRBJ2-4; 8 bases align to TRBD1. Germline V gene sequence: CDR1 KGHPV, CDR2 FQNQEV (reference sequence). The CDR3 contains 14 residues. V shed 3 bases and J 6 bases; nucleotides not matched to a gene: 5. CDR3 in amino acids: CASSLPGQENTLYF. CDR3 DNA, as far as it was read: TGTGCCAGCAGTCTTCCGGGACAGGAGAACACCTTGTAC.

This clone was counted between two and nine times. Mouse gene names apply. The read terminates 1 residue before the CDR3 end, so the remaining end is supplied by the germline J gene. The chain has TRBV3 and TRBJ2-7, with D tentatively TRBD1 (5 bases). The ends were cut back, 1 base at V and 0 bases at J, with 7 bases in the middle. The CDR3 loop spans 14 amino acids. Germline assignment: CDR1 SNHLY and CDR2 FYNGKV (reference sequence). Incomplete CDR3 DNA: TGTGCCAGCAGCTTAGGGCAGGGCTCCTATGAACAGTAC. This translates into CASSLGQGSYEQY. The whole CDR3 sequence is CASSLGQGSYEQYF.